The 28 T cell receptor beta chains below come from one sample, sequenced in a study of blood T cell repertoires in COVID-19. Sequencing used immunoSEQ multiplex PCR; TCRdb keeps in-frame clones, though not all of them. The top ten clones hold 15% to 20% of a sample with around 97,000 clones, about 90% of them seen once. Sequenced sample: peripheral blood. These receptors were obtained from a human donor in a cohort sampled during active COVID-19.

DNA of the CDR3: TGTGCCAGCTCATCTTCGACAGGGGGCGGCACAGATACGCAGTATTTT. It codes for CASSSSTGGGTDTQYF. V is TRBV18 and J is TRBJ2-3; 10 positions match TRBD1. This CDR3 contains 16 residues. J gave up 1 base and V 5 bases, and 6 bases lay outside the gene matches. The V gene's germline CDR1 is KGHSH and CDR2 LQKENI.

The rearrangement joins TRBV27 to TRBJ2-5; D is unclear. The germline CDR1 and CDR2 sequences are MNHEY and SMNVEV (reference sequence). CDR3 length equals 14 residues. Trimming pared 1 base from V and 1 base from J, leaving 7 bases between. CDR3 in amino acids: CASSLYNSQETQYF. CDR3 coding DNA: TGTGCCAGCAGTTTATATAACAGCCAAGAGACCCAGTACTTC.

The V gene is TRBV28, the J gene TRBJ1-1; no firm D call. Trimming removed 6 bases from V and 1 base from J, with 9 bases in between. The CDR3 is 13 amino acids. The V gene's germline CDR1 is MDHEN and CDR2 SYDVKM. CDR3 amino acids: CASSDPGNTEAFF. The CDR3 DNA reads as TGTGCCAGCAGCGACCCAGGGAACACTGAAGCTTTCTTT.

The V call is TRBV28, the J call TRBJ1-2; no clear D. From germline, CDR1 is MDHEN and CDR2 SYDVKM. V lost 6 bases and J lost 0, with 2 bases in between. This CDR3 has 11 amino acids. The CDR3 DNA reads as TGTGCCAGCAGCTCTAACTATGGCTACACCTTC. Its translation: CASSSNYGYTF.

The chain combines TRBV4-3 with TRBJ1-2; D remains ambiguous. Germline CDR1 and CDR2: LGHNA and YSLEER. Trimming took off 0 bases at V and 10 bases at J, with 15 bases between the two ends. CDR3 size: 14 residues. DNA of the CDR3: TGCGCCAGCAGCCAAGATGGGAGTGTCGCGATCTACACCTTC. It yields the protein CASSQDGSVAIYTF.

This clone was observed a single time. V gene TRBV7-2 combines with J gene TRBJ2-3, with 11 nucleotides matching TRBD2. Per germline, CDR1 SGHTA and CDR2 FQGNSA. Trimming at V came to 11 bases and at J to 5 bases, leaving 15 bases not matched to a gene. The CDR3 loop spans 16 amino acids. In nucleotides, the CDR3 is TGTGCCTGCAAAACCCCGGGACTAGCGGACAGAGATACGCAGTATTTT. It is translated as CACKTPGLADRDTQYF.

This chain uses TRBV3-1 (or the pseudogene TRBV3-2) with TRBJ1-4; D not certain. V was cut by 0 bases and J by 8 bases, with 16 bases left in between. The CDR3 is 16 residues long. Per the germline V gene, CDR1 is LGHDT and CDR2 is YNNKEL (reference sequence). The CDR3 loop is CASSQDSGAGGEKLFF. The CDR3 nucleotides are TGTGCCAGCAGCCAAGACAGCGGCGCCGGTGGGGAAAAACTGTTTTTT.

CDR3 amino acids: CASSSLERVNTGELFF. The CDR3 DNA is TGTGCCAGCAGTTCCCTCGAGAGGGTGAACACCGGGGAGCTGTTTTTT. The chain carries TRBV6-6 and TRBJ2-2, with D maybe TRBD2 (5 bases). Deletions cut 4 bases from V and 1 base from J, with 13 bases between. Germline V lookup: CDR1 MNHNY, CDR2 SVGAGI (reference sequence). The CDR3 extends over 16 amino acids.

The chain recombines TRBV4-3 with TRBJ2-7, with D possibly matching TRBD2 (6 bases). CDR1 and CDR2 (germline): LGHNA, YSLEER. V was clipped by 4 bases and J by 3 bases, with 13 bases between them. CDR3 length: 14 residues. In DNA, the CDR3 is TGCGCCAGCAGCCCAGGTATGGGGGGCTACGAGCAGTACTTC. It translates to CASSPGMGGYEQYF.

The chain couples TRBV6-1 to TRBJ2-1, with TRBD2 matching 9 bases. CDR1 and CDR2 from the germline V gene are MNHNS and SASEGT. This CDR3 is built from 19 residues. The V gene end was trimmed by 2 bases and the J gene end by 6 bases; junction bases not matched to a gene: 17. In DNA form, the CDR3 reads TGTGCCAGCAGTGAAATGGGGGCTAGCGGGATCTCTTTGGGCAATGAGCAGTTCTTC. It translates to CASSEMGASGISLGNEQFF.

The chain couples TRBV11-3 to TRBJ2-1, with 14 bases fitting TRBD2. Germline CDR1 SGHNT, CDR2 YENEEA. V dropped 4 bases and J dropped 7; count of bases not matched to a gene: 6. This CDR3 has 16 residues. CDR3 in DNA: TGTGCCAGCAGCTCCGGGACTAGCGGGGGTTGGAATGAGCAGTTCTTC. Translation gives CASSSGTSGGWNEQFF.

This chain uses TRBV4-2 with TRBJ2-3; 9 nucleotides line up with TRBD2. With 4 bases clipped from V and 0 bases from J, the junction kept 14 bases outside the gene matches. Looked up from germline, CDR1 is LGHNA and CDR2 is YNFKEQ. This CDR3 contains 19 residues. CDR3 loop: CASSPQVAGVIASTDTQYF. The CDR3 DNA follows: TGTGCCAGCAGCCCGCAGGTAGCGGGAGTCATCGCTAGCACAGATACGCAGTATTTT.

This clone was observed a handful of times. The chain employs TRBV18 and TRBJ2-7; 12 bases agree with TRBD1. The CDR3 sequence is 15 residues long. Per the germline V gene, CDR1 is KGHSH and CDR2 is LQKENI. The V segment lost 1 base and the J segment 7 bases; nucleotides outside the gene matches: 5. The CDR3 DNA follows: TGTGCCAGCTCACCACTGGGACAGGGGGCTCGGGAGCAGTACTTC. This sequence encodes CASSPLGQGAREQYF. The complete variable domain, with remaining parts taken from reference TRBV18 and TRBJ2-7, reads NAGVMQNPRHLVRRRGQEARLRCSPMKGHSHVYWYRQLPEEGLKFMVYLQKENIIDESGMPKERFSAEFPKEGPSILRIQQVVRGDSAAYFCASSPLGQGAREQYFGPGTRLTVT.

The chain's CDR3 is CASSRRRGLAGYSGELFF. CDR3 DNA: TGTGCCAGCAGCCGCCGACGAGGACTAGCGGGTTACTCCGGGGAGCTGTTTTTT. The J gene is TRBJ2-2, the V gene TRBV7-2; TRBD2 aligns across 11 bases. The CDR3 is made up of 18 amino acids. Germline V lookup: CDR1 SGHTA, CDR2 FQGNSA. V trimming: 5 bases; J trimming: 6 bases; junction bases outside the gene matches: 14.

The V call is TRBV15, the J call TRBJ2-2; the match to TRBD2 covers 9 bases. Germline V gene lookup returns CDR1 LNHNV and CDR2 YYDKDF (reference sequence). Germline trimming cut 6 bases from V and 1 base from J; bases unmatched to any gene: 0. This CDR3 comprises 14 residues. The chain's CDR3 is CATRTSGNTGELFF. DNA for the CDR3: TGTGCCACCAGGACTAGCGGGAACACCGGGGAGCTGTTTTTT.

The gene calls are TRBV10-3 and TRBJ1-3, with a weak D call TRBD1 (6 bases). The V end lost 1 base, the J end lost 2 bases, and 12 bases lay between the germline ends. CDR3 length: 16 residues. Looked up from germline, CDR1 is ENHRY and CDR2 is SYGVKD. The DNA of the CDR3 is TGTGCCATCAGTGAGTGGGGGGGCTCTACTGGAAACACCATATATTTT. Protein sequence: CAISEWGGSTGNTIYF.

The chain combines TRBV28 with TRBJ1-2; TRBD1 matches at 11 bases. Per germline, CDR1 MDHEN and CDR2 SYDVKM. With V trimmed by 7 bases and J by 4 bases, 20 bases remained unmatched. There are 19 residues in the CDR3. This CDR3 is CASTHPDRGRRVLGYGYTF. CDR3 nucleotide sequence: TGTGCCAGCACCCACCCGGACAGGGGGCGCAGAGTCCTAGGCTATGGCTACACCTTC.

The CDR3 coding sequence is TGCGCCAGCAGCGCCGGGACTTTCGGGCCCTACAATGAGCAGTTCTTC. Amino acid sequence: CASSAGTFGPYNEQFF. V is TRBV5-1 and J is TRBJ2-1, with D maybe TRBD2 (6 bases). Trimming took off 4 bases at V and 2 bases at J, with 16 bases between the two ends. The CDR3 is 16 residues long. Germline V gives CDR1 SGHRS, CDR2 YFSETQ. Looking up the rest from reference TRBV5-1 and TRBJ2-1 gives the full variable domain: KAGVTQTPRYLIKTRGQQVTLSCSPISGHRSVSWYQQTPGQGLQFLFEYFSETQRNKGNFPGRFSGRQFSNSRSEMNVSTLELGDSALYLCASSAGTFGPYNEQFFGPGTRLTVL.

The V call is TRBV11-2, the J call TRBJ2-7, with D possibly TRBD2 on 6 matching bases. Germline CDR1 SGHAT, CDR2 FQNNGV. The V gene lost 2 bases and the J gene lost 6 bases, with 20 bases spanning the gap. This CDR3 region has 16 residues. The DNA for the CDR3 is TGTGCCAGCAGCTTAAGTTTCCGATCGGGGGTGGGCGAGCAGTACTTC. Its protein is CASSLSFRSGVGEQYF.

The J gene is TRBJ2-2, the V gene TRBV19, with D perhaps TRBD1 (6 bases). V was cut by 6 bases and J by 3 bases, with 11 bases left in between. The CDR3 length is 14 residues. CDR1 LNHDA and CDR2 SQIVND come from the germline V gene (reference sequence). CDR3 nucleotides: TGTGCCAGTAGCAGGCCAGGGGACACCGGGGAGCTGTTTTTT. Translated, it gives CASSRPGDTGELFF.

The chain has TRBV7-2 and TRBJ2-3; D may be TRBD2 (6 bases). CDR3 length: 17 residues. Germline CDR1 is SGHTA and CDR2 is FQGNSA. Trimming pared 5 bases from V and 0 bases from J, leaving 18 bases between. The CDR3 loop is CASSPPWTAGSTDTQYF. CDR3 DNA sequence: TGTGCCAGCAGCCCCCCTTGGACGGCGGGAAGCACAGATACGCAGTATTTT.

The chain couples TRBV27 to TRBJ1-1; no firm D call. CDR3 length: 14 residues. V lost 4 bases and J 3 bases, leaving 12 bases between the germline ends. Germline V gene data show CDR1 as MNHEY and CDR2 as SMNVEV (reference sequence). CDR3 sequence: CASSSPADYTEAFF. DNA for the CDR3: TGTGCCAGCAGTTCACCCGCCGACTACACTGAAGCTTTCTTT.

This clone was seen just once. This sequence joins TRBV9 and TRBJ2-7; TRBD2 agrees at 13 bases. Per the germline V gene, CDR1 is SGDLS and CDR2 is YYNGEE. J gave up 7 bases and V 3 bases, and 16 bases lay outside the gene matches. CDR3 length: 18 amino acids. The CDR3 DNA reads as TGTGCCAGCAGCGATAGGACTAGCGGGAGCTTGGATTTTGGGGAGCAGTACTTC. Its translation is CASSDRTSGSLDFGEQYF.

In DNA, the CDR3 is TGTGCCAGCAGCTTGCGCAGGGGAGAGACCCAGTACTTC. The encoded protein is CASSLRRGETQYF. This chain connects TRBV5-6 to TRBJ2-5; D is possibly TRBD1 (6 bases). The ends were cut back, 1 base at V and 4 bases at J, with 8 bases in the middle. CDR3 length: 13 residues. Per the germline V gene, CDR1 is SGHDT and CDR2 is YYEEEE.

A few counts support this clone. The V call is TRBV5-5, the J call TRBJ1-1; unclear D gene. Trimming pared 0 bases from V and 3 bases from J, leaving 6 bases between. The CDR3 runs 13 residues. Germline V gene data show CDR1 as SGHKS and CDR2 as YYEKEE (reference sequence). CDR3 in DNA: TGTGCCAGCAGCTTGGGTGCGGACACTGAAGCTTTCTTT. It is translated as CASSLGADTEAFF. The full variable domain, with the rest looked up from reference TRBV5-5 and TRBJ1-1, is DAGVTQSPTHLIKTRGQQVTLRCSPISGHKSVSWYQQVLGQGPQFIFQYYEKEERGRGNFPDRFSARQFPNYSSELNVNALLLGDSALYLCASSLGADTEAFFGQGTRLTVV.

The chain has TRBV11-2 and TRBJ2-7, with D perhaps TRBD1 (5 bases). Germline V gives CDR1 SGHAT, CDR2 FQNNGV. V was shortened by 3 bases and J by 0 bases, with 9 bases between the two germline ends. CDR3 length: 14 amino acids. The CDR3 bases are TGTGCCAGCAGCTTGGGGCAGATCTCCTACGAGCAGTACTTC. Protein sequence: CASSLGQISYEQYF.

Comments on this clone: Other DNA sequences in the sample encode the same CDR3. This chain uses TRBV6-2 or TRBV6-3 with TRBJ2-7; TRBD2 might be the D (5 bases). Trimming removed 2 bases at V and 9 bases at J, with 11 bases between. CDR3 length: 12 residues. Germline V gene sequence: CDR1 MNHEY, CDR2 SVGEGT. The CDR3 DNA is TGTGCCAGCAGTTACGAGCTAGCTCGGCAGTACTTC. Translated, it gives CASSYELARQYF.

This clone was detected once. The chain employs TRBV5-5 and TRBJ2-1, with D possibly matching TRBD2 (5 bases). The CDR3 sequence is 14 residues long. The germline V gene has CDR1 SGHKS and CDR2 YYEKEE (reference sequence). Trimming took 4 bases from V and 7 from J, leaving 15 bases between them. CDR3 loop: CASSETGIRNEQFF. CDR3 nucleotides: TGTGCCAGCAGCGAAACCGGGATCCGAAATGAGCAGTTCTTC.